A selection of T cell receptor beta chains follows, all from one sample in a study of blood T cell repertoires in COVID-19. Sequencing used immunoSEQ multiplex PCR; TCRdb keeps in-frame clones, though not all of them. In the table there are 200,000 to 250,000 clones, about 88% of which are singletons. Sample: peripheral blood. Receptors were obtained from a man between 65 and 79 years old with acute or convalescent COVID-19. CDR3s leave out the opening cysteine and the closing phenylalanine or tryptophan. Expanded clones are given a class, and other clones once, few, many or no size at all.

NA	TRBV6-4	TRBJ2-2	ASSANMNTGELF
NA	TRBV7-2	TRBJ1-1	ASSLGGTGVTEAF
NA	TRBV6-6	TRBJ2-7	ASSLGTGAYEQY
few	TRBV21-1	TRBJ2-5	ASSNWVASGGGQETQY
NA	TRBV28	TRBJ1-5	ASTSGTNLGNQPQH
NA	TRBV7-3	TRBJ1-1	ASSLGEGSEAF
few	TRBV5-1	TRBJ1-1	ASSFTGDTEAF
NA	TRBV30	TRBJ2-2	AWRQGANTGELF
NA	TRBV2	TRBJ1-5	ASRRDSNSNQPQH
NA	TRBV5-1	TRBJ1-5	ASSLDKNQPQH
NA	TRBV19	TRBJ2-5	ASSIGQPGQETQY
few	TRBV30	TRBJ2-7	AGKGQGPYEQY
NA	TRBV5-4	TRBJ2-5	ASSFGQGTQY
NA	TRBV20-1	TRBJ2-2	SASWGTGRTGELF
NA	TRBV11-3	TRBJ2-1	ASSLGTLSGRGNEQF
NA	TRBV12-3/TRBV12-4	TRBJ1-5	ASSFRYQPQH
few	TRBV7-3	TRBJ2-7	ASSLSGSTEQY
NA	TRBV28	TRBJ2-1	ASSLFQQKEQF
NA	TRBV7-9	TRBJ1-1	ASSFGQRNTEAF